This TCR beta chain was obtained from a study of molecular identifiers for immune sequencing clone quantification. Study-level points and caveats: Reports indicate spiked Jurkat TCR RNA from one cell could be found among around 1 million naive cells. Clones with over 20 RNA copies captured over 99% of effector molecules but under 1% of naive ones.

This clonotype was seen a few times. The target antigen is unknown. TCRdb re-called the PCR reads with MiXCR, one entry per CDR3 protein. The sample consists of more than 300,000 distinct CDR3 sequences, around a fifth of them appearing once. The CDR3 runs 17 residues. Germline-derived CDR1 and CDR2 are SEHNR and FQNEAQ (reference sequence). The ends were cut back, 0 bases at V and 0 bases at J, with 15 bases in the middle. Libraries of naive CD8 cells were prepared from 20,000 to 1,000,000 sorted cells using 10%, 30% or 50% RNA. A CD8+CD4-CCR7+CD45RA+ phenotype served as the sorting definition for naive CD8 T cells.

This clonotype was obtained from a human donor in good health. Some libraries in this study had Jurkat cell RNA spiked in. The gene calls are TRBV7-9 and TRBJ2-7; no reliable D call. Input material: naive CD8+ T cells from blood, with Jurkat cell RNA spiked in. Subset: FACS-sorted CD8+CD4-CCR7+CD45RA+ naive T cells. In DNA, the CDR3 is TGTGCCAGCAGCTTAGCGCGGACCAACTTAGCCTCCTACGAGCAGTACTTC. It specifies CASSLARTNLASYEQYF.